The entry that follows covers one T cell receptor (beta chain) sequence. Its target is not known. The sample is drawn from a study of regulatory T cells in long-lasting Graves disease. Specified time point: persistent/refractory GD, antithyroid drugs over 5 years with positive TRAb. PBMC RNA was the source of the TCR library. V was pared by 2 bases and J by 0 bases, with 10 bases of the junction left unmatched. Per the germline V gene, CDR1 is SGHVS and CDR2 is FNYEAQ. The CDR3 covers 18 residues. The study, taken as a whole, reports: New patients shared approximately 970 public clonotypes, and persistent patients shared more, with approximately 2,600.

For TCR beta, libraries came from iRepertoire HTBI primers and Arm-PCR of CDR3 regions. Using its own MiXCR run on the multiplex PCR reads, TCRdb lists one record per CDR3 protein. The data show roughly 360,000 distinct CDR3 sequences, with roughly 20% seen just once and roughly a quarter held by the top ten. The sequencing here drew on peripheral blood mononuclear cells (PBMCs), taken when the disease was refractory, from a patient treated with antithyroid drugs. The receptor was isolated from a woman in her forties with Graves disease. The chain joins TRBV7-6 to TRBJ1-1; TRBD1 aligns across 9 bases. CDR3 amino acids: CASSLRGQGVGVNTEAFF. CDR3 in DNA: TGTGCCAGCAGCTTACGGGGACAGGGTGTTGGAGTGAACACTGAAGCTTTCTTT.